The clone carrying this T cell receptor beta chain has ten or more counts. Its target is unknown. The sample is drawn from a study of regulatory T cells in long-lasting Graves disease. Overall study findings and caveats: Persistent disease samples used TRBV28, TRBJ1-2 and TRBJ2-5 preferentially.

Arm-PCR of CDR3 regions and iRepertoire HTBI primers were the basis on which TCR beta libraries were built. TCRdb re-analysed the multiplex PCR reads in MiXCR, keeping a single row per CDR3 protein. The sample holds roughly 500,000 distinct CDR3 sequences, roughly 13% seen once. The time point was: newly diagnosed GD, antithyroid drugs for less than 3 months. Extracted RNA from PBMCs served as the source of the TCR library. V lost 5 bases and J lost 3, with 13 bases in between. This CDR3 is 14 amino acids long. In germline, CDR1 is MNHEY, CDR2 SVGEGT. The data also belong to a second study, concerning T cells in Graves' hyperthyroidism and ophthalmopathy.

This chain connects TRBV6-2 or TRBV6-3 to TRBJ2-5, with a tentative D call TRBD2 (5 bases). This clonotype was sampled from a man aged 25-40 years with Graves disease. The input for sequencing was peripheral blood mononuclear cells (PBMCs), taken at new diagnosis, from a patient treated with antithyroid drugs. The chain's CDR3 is CASSHPTIKETQYF. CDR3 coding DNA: TGTGCCAGCAGTCACCCGACTATTAAAGAGACCCAGTACTTC.